This T cell receptor beta chain was documented in a study of T cell responses to AZD1222 COVID-19 vaccine. Libraries were prepared by immunoSEQ multiplex PCR; TCRdb keeps only in-frame clonotypes and omits some of them. The sample lists roughly 140,000 clones; 85% to 90% were seen once. CDR1 and CDR2 from the germline V gene are SNHLY and FYNNEI. The CDR3 is made up of 15 amino acids. Trimming took 7 bases from V and 3 from J; bases not matched to a gene: 8. The TCR originated in an adult who received the AZD1222 COVID-19 vaccine. V gene TRBV2 combines with J gene TRBJ1-5, with 8 bases fitting TRBD1. The sample here was peripheral blood, taken 28 days after the second AZD1222 dose. The CDR3 DNA sequence: TGTGCCAGCACCCCTGACAGGGGCCCCAATCAGCCCCAGCATTTT. Translation gives CASTPDRGPNQPQHF.